The 27 T cell receptor beta chains listed next were all sequenced from one sample in a study of CD8+ T cells in alopecia areata (dated by TCRdb to the late 2010s). Receptor libraries were prepared by the immunoSEQ multiplex PCR assay. RNA was extracted from all samples and reverse transcribed into cDNA as template for TCR sequencing. In TCRdb, the immuneACCESS table is reduced to in-frame sequences with V and J assigned. These tables do not hold every clone; where another copy was compared, an unresolved V gene accounts for under half, and the others remain unexplained. For this sample there are over 150,000 clones; 55% to 75% appear just once. The ten largest make up more than 5.5% of the sample. The label giving this sample's time point can be read as: about 25 weeks on oral tofacitinib. This specimen's treatment or condition label, interpreted: oral pan-JAK inhibitor, 5-10 mg twice daily. The source was CD4+ T cells sorted from blood, collected at week 24, from a patient treated with tofacitinib. The receptors here all came from a human donor with alopecia areata.

This rearrangement joins TRBV6-6 to TRBJ2-2; TRBD1 might be the D (5 bases). The CDR3 is 13 residues long. Germline values: CDR1 MNHNY, CDR2 SVGAGI (reference sequence). Between the trimmed V and J ends, which lost 8 bases and 4 bases, there was a span of 11 bases. CDR3 in amino acids: CASLRGTTGELFF. The CDR3 bases are TGTGCCAGCCTTAGGGGAACCACCGGGGAGCTGTTTTTT.

J is TRBJ2-5 and V is TRBV25-1; 10 bases are shared with TRBD1. CDR3 size: 15 residues. Germline trimming cut 1 base from V and 7 bases from J; bases unmatched to any gene: 6. From germline, CDR1 is MGHDK and CDR2 SYGVNS. CDR3 sequence reads: CASSEFGTGVGTQYF. CDR3 nucleotides: TGTGCCAGCAGTGAATTTGGGACAGGGGTAGGGACCCAGTACTTC. The full variable domain, rest sourced from reference TRBV25-1 and TRBJ2-5, is EADIYQTPRYLVIGTGKKITLECSQTMGHDKMYWYQQDPGMELHLIHYSYGVNSTEKGDLSSESTVSRIRTEHFPLTLESARPSHTSQYLCASSEFGTGVGTQYFGPGTRLLVL.

The chain links TRBV6-5 to TRBJ1-5; D may be TRBD1 (5 bases). V gave up 5 bases and J gave up 3 bases, with 8 bases separating them. CDR1 and CDR2 from the germline V gene are MNHEY and SVGAGI. This CDR3 comprises 13 residues. CDR3 in DNA: TGTGCCAGCAGTCGGACATACAATCAGCCCCAGCATTTT. This gives the protein CASSRTYNQPQHF.

V is TRBV2 and J is TRBJ2-2, with D unresolved. Trimming took 7 bases from V and 1 from J, leaving 4 bases between them. Germline V gene sequence: CDR1 SNHLY, CDR2 FYNNEI. The CDR3 covers 12 residues. The DNA of the CDR3 is TGTGCCAGCAAACAGAACACCGGGGAGCTGTTTTTT. It is translated as CASKQNTGELFF.

The rearrangement uses TRBV9 and TRBJ2-1, with 13 bases matching TRBD2. V lost 1 base, J lost 8 bases, and 9 bases stayed unmatched. In germline, CDR1 is SGDLS, CDR2 YYNGEE. There are 17 residues in the CDR3. The CDR3: CASSVTSGRAWLDEQFF. The CDR3 DNA sequence: TGTGCCAGCAGCGTAACTAGCGGGAGGGCCTGGCTCGATGAGCAGTTCTTC.

V gene TRBV18 combines with J gene TRBJ1-2, with D tentatively TRBD1 (6 bases). The V gene lost 0 bases and the J gene lost 3 bases, with 8 bases spanning the gap. The germline V gene has CDR1 KGHSH and CDR2 LQKENI. The CDR3 runs to 14 residues. The CDR3 is CASSPPGADYGYTF. The CDR3 bases are TGTGCCAGCTCACCACCGGGGGCGGACTATGGCTACACCTTC. The entire variable domain, with the rest obtained from reference TRBV18 and TRBJ1-2, is as follows: NAGVMQNPRHLVRRRGQEARLRCSPMKGHSHVYWYRQLPEEGLKFMVYLQKENIIDESGMPKERFSAEFPKEGPSILRIQQVVRGDSAAYFCASSPPGADYGYTFGSGTRLTVV.

This clone has just one count. The chain uses TRBV4-1 and TRBJ2-1, with 13 nucleotides matching TRBD2. Germline CDR1 is MGHRA and CDR2 is YSYEKL. This CDR3 is 17 amino acids long. V gave up 4 bases and J gave up 9 bases; unmatched junction bases: 12. CDR3 loop: CASSLYIGLAGVGEQFF. The CDR3 DNA sequence: TGCGCCAGCAGCCTATATATCGGACTAGCGGGAGTTGGTGAGCAGTTCTTC.

The rearrangement uses TRBV28 and TRBJ2-1, with 7 bases aligning to TRBD2. Germline V gene data show CDR1 as MDHEN and CDR2 as SYDVKM. This CDR3 has 14 residues. Trimming took 7 bases from V and 5 from J; bases not matched to a gene: 8. CDR3: CASTRGLLNNEQFF. The CDR3 region has the DNA TGTGCCAGCACCCGGGGACTACTTAACAATGAGCAGTTCTTC.

The CDR3 loop is CASSEDRDTYEQYF. CDR3 coding DNA: TGTGCCAGTAGTGAAGACAGAGACACCTACGAGCAGTACTTC. V is TRBV19 and J is TRBJ2-7, with D possibly being TRBD1 (5 bases). V was clipped by 5 bases and J by 2 bases, with 13 bases between them. The CDR3 covers 14 residues. In germline, CDR1 is LNHDA, CDR2 SQIVND (reference sequence).

The chain couples TRBV5-6 to TRBJ2-3; D is uncertain. The CDR3 consists of 14 residues. V gave up 0 bases and J gave up 7 bases, with 12 bases separating them. Germline V CDR1 and CDR2: SGHDT, YYEEEE. CDR3 sequence (DNA): TGTGCCAGCAGCTTGGACCCCCTTGGGAATACGCAGTATTTT. As protein: CASSLDPLGNTQYF.

The gene calls are TRBV9 and TRBJ2-1, with 8 positions matching TRBD2. CDR3 length equals 15 residues. Germline CDR1 is SGDLS and CDR2 is YYNGEE. The trim removed 0 bases at V and 4 bases at J, leaving 3 bases unmatched. The CDR3, as DNA: TGTGCCAGCAGCGTAGTAGCGGGGTCTTACAATGAGCAGTTCTTC. It is translated as CASSVVAGSYNEQFF.

The chain is built from TRBV29-1 and TRBJ2-7; 7 bases align to TRBD2. CDR3 length equals 13 residues. CDR1 and CDR2 (germline): SQVTM, ANQGSEA. Germline trimming cut 4 bases from V and 6 bases from J; bases unmatched to any gene: 9. The CDR3 sequence is CSVGDRSGGEQYF. The CDR3 region has the DNA TGCAGCGTTGGGGACCGGTCGGGGGGCGAGCAGTACTTC.

The genes are TRBV30 and TRBJ2-2, with D perhaps TRBD1 (5 bases). CDR3 length: 18 residues. Germline assignment: CDR1 GTSNPN and CDR2 SVGIG (reference sequence). V lost 1 base and J 7 bases, leaving 25 bases between the germline ends. This chain's CDR3 is CAWSESWQSRAWIGELFF. CDR3 nucleotides: TGTGCCTGGAGTGAGTCATGGCAGAGCAGGGCGTGGATCGGGGAGCTGTTTTTT.

V is TRBV7-2 and J is TRBJ2-7; 7 nucleotides match TRBD1. The J segment lost 6 bases and the V segment lost 5 bases, leaving 13 bases of the junction unmatched. The CDR3 runs to 15 residues. Looked up from germline, CDR1 is SGHTA and CDR2 is FQGNSA. The CDR3 is CASSRTQGLGSEQYF. The DNA for the CDR3 is TGTGCCAGCAGCCGAACACAGGGGTTAGGGAGCGAGCAGTACTTC.

In DNA form, the CDR3 reads TGTGCCTGGAGACAGGCTCTGGGCGAGCAGTACTTC. Translated: CAWRQALGEQYF. The chain uses TRBV30 and TRBJ2-7, with a possible D match to TRBD1 (5 bases). The CDR3 length is 12 residues. Deletions cut 3 bases from V and 6 bases from J, with 12 bases between. Germline CDR1 reads GTSNPN; CDR2 reads SVGIG (reference sequence).

The rearrangement joins TRBV9 to TRBJ2-5; 15 nucleotides agree with TRBD2. V dropped 3 bases and J dropped 5; count of bases not matched to a gene: 8. Per germline, CDR1 SGDLS and CDR2 YYNGEE. There are 17 residues in the CDR3. In DNA form, the CDR3 reads TGTGCCAGCAGCGGCGGACTAGCGGGGGGGAGTGAGGAGACCCAGTACTTC. Amino acids: CASSGGLAGGSEETQYF.

This chain uses TRBV25-1 with TRBJ2-3; D unclear. CDR1 is MGHDK and CDR2 is SYGVNS in the germline V gene. The CDR3 covers 12 residues. V dropped 1 base and J dropped 2 bases, with 1 base sitting between them. The CDR3 here is CASSEFTDTQYF. The CDR3 region has the DNA TGTGCCAGCAGTGAATTCACAGATACGCAGTATTTT.

This clone was seen only a few times. The CDR3 protein is CASSWSTYEQYF. CDR3 in DNA: TGTGCCAGCAGCTGGAGCACCTACGAGCAGTACTTC. This chain connects TRBV7-2 to TRBJ2-7; no clear D gene. The V gene's germline CDR1 is SGHTA and CDR2 FQGNSA. The CDR3 length is 12 residues. V lost 4 bases and J 2 bases, leaving 6 bases between the germline ends.

The chain links TRBV5-1 to TRBJ2-5, with no clear D. Germline V gives CDR1 SGHRS, CDR2 YFSETQ. The CDR3 length is 15 residues. The ends were cut back, 0 bases at V and 5 bases at J, with 14 bases in the middle. CDR3 nucleotide sequence: TGCGCCAGCAGCTTGGGGACCCGCAGCCCCGAGACCCAGTACTTC. Amino acids: CASSLGTRSPETQYF.

This clone was observed at least ten times. V is TRBV28 and J is TRBJ1-2, with D hard to call. V lost 3 bases and J 7 bases, leaving 9 bases between the germline ends. Per germline, CDR1 MDHEN and CDR2 SYDVKM. The CDR3 covers 12 residues. The CDR3 DNA reads as TGTGCCAGCAGTTTCGGTACCGGTGGCTACACCTTC. Its translation is CASSFGTGGYTF.

This rearrangement joins TRBV4-3 to TRBJ2-7, with TRBD2 as a possible D gene (7 bases). This CDR3 is 18 amino acids long. Deletions cut 3 bases from V and 5 bases from J, with 26 bases between. The germline V gene encodes CDR1 LGHNA and CDR2 YSLEER. The CDR3 nucleotides are TGCGCCAGCAGCCAGGCCTTGACCCGCGGGGGCGAGCCGAACGAGCAGTACTTC. Protein sequence: CASSQALTRGGEPNEQYF.

This clone appeared a few times. This chain links TRBV28 with TRBJ2-7; TRBD1 aligns across 8 bases. Unmatched junction bases numbered 5, after V lost 4 bases and J lost 3 bases. CDR3 size: 14 residues. In germline, CDR1 is MDHEN, CDR2 SYDVKM. The DNA of the CDR3 is TGTGCCAGCAGTTGGCCGGACAGGGTCTACGAGCAGTACTTC. Protein: CASSWPDRVYEQYF. The full variable domain, in which reference TRBV28 and TRBJ2-7 provide the parts outside the CDR3, is DVKVTQSSRYLVKRTGEKVFLECVQDMDHENMFWYRQDPGLGLRLIYFSYDVKMKEKGDIPEGYSVSREKKERFSLILESASTNQTSMYLCASSWPDRVYEQYFGPGTRLTVT.

The rearrangement uses TRBV5-1 and TRBJ2-5; 10 nucleotides align to TRBD2. The CDR3 has 15 amino acids. Trimming removed 2 bases from V and 2 bases from J; junction bases left unmatched: 3. Germline-derived CDR1 and CDR2 are SGHRS and YFSETQ. The CDR3 here is CASSFGLAEQETQYF. In DNA form, the CDR3 reads TGCGCCAGCAGCTTCGGACTAGCGGAACAAGAGACCCAGTACTTC. The entire variable domain, with the rest obtained from reference TRBV5-1 and TRBJ2-5, is as follows: KAGVTQTPRYLIKTRGQQVTLSCSPISGHRSVSWYQQTPGQGLQFLFEYFSETQRNKGNFPGRFSGRQFSNSRSEMNVSTLELGDSALYLCASSFGLAEQETQYFGPGTRLLVL.

The chain carries TRBV5-6 and TRBJ2-5; TRBD1 matches at 10 bases. J was trimmed by 3 bases and V by 6 bases; bases with no gene match: 8. Germline loops: CDR1 SGHDT, CDR2 YYEEEE. The CDR3 runs to 15 residues. Written as DNA, the CDR3 is TGTGCCAGCACCAACCCAGGGACAGGGGAAGAGACCCAGTACTTC. Protein sequence: CASTNPGTGEETQYF. The whole variable domain, filled in from reference TRBV5-6 and TRBJ2-5, reads DAGVTQSPTHLIKTRGQQVTLRCSPKSGHDTVSWYQQALGQGPQFIFQYYEEEERQRGNFPDRFSGHQFPNYSSELNVNALLLGDSALYLCASTNPGTGEETQYFGPGTRLLVL.

The V and J genes are TRBV28 and TRBJ1-5; TRBD1 might be the D (6 bases). Germline-derived CDR1 and CDR2 are MDHEN and SYDVKM. Trimming left V 6 bases short and J 1 base short, with 10 bases between. The CDR3 is 14 amino acids. Here the CDR3 reads CASSQGTSNQPQHF. The CDR3 DNA reads as TGTGCCAGCAGCCAAGGGACAAGCAATCAGCCCCAGCATTTT.

The genes are TRBV7-9 and TRBJ1-2, with D uncertain. Trimming removed 7 bases from V and 8 bases from J, with 17 bases in between. The germline V gene has CDR1 SEHNR and CDR2 FQNEAQ (reference sequence). The CDR3 spans 13 residues. CDR3 sequence: CASTSLGMVGYTF. DNA of the CDR3: TGTGCCAGCACCTCCCTAGGGATGGTGGGCTACACCTTC.

The CDR3 DNA reads as TGTGCCAGCAGCTTAAGGCCAGAGGGCGAGACCCAGTACTTC. Its protein is CASSLRPEGETQYF. The rearrangement links TRBV7-2 to TRBJ2-5, with D possibly matching TRBD2 (5 bases). The CDR3 sequence is 14 residues long. The germline gives CDR1 SGHTA, CDR2 FQGNSA. The V and J ends lost 2 bases and 5 bases respectively, with 12 bases between them.